The T cell receptor beta chain under discussion was sequenced for a study of shared clonotypes between healthy human individuals. Each subset's genomic DNA was split evenly across several immunoSEQ plates. The protocol was immunoSEQ multiplex PCR, while the TCRdb copy is restricted to in-frame clones and leaves out a portion. The sample has 530,000 or so clones, about 79% seen once; the top ten hold roughly an eighth. Each sample came from a Caucasian adult donor living in Nashville, Tennessee. The unsorted samples took around 81 million PBMCs to get genomic DNA. Study results and caveats: Collection of samples was limited to blood; tissue repertoires likely differ.

This clone was seen just once. The antigen remains undetermined. The receptor comes from a woman in her thirties or forties in good health. Some clones in this sample may be carry-over from other donors' samples. The sequenced sample was PBMCs.

In nucleotides, the CDR3 is TGTGCCACCAGCAGACACGGGGAGACCCAGTACTTC. Its translation is CATSRHGETQYF. The J gene is TRBJ2-5, the V gene TRBV15; D unclear. Germline assignment: CDR1 LNHNV and CDR2 YYDKDF (reference sequence). Trimming took 2 bases from V and 5 from J, leaving 6 bases between them. The CDR3 has 12 amino acids.